This T cell receptor (beta chain) was sequenced for a study of T cell responses to AZD1222 COVID-19 vaccine. Details on this clone: Its target is unknown.

This CDR3 is 15 amino acids long. The germline V gene encodes CDR1 KGHSH and CDR2 LQKENI. V was trimmed by 2 bases and J by 4 bases, leaving 12 bases between them. Study-level results: Seropositive at baseline were only a handful of AZD1222 recipients. Of spike-specific TCRs, nearly half reportedly target regions left unmutated in variants.

Data came from immunoSEQ multiplex PCR; TCRdb stores just in-frame clones and leaves some out. The sample has nearly 110,000 clones, roughly 88% seen once. Some second doses came at about 4 weeks and others at about 12 weeks; these were pooled. The sequenced sample was peripheral blood, obtained 28 days after the second AZD1222 dose. This chain links TRBV18 with TRBJ1-3; no firm D call. The TCR comes from an adult who received the AZD1222 COVID-19 vaccine. CDR3 in DNA: TGTGCCAGCTCACCAAGTTCGAACGTAGGAAACACCATATATTTT. Protein: CASSPSSNVGNTIYF.